A single sample gave rise to the 25 T cell receptor beta chains below, sequenced in a study of OX40 agonist ivuxolimab in advanced cancers. Sequencing used immunoSEQ multiplex PCR; TCRdb keeps in-frame clones, though not all of them. This sample has over 95,000 clones, with roughly 89% found just once. The material was CD4+ or CD8+ T cells sorted from blood, obtained in a trial of the OX40 agonist ivuxolimab. The receptors come from an adult with an advanced solid tumor such as melanoma, head and neck, liver or kidney cancer.

This chain joins TRBV19 and TRBJ1-5; D unresolved. Trimming cost V 5 bases and J 3 bases, with 17 bases left between them. There are 16 residues in the CDR3. Germline-derived CDR1 and CDR2 are LNHDA and SQIVND (reference sequence). CDR3 sequence reads: CASSSTKSRLNQPQHF. DNA for the CDR3: TGTGCCAGTAGTTCAACGAAGAGCAGGCTCAATCAGCCCCAGCATTTT.

This chain connects TRBV20-1 to TRBJ1-2; TRBD1 might be the D (5 bases). CDR1 and CDR2 (germline): DFQATT, SNEGSKA (reference sequence). This CDR3 has 11 residues. V lost 6 bases, J lost 4 bases, and 9 bases lay in between. CDR3 in amino acids: CSATGTYGYTF. In DNA form, the CDR3 reads TGCAGTGCGACGGGGACCTATGGCTACACCTTC.

This clone turned up a few times. The chain carries TRBV9 and TRBJ2-3, with D unresolved. Germline values: CDR1 SGDLS, CDR2 YYNGEE. The V gene lost 3 bases and the J gene lost 6 bases, with 14 bases spanning the gap. CDR3 length equals 14 residues. The CDR3 DNA reads TGTGCCAGCAGCGCTTCAGAGCCGCGGGATACGCAGTATTTT. Protein: CASSASEPRDTQYF.

The chain combines TRBV6-6 with TRBJ1-2; D ambiguous. CDR3 length equals 11 residues. The germline gives CDR1 MNHNY, CDR2 SVGAGI (reference sequence). V gave up 6 bases and J gave up 8 bases, with 10 bases separating them. The CDR3 reads CASSPAEGYTF. In nucleotides, the CDR3 is TGTGCCAGCAGCCCAGCAGAGGGCTACACCTTC.

This chain links TRBV6-6 with TRBJ1-1; D is possibly TRBD1 (5 bases). CDR1 and CDR2 from the germline V gene are MNHNY and SVGAGI (reference sequence). This CDR3 is 13 amino acids long. Trimming took off 2 bases at V and 4 bases at J, with 8 bases between the two ends. CDR3 bases: TGTGCCAGCAGTTACCGGGGGGGCACTGAAGCTTTCTTT. It is translated as CASSYRGGTEAFF.

The chain links TRBV18 to TRBJ2-3, with D uncertain. Germline V gives CDR1 KGHSH, CDR2 LQKENI. The CDR3 has 14 amino acids. Trimming removed 6 bases from V and 2 bases from J, with 12 bases in between. The CDR3 nucleotides are TGTGCCAGCTCCCCGACCCGGTCCACAGATACGCAGTATTTT. Protein product: CASSPTRSTDTQYF.

This chain joins TRBV30 and TRBJ1-6, with unresolved D. V lost 7 bases and J lost 7, with 8 bases in between. The CDR3 contains 11 residues. Germline V gene lookup returns CDR1 GTSNPN and CDR2 SVGIG (reference sequence). The CDR3 loop reads CAYTRNSPLHF. CDR3 nucleotides: TGTGCCTATACAAGGAATTCACCCCTCCACTTT.

The rearrangement uses TRBV5-4 and TRBJ1-1, with 10 bases matching TRBD1. Germline values: CDR1 SGHNT, CDR2 YYREEE (reference sequence). The trim removed 0 bases at V and 5 bases at J, leaving 7 bases unmatched. This CDR3 spans 16 amino acids. Here the CDR3 DNA reads TGTGCCAGCAGCTTGGGAGCGACAGGGGGCTGGACTGAAGCTTTCTTT. It yields the protein CASSLGATGGWTEAFF.

This clone was counted once. The V call is TRBV5-4, the J call TRBJ2-2; TRBD1 aligns across 9 bases. V gave up 1 base and J gave up 6 bases; unmatched junction bases: 4. The CDR3 is made up of 15 amino acids. Germline V CDR1 and CDR2: SGHNT, YYREEE (reference sequence). The CDR3 nucleotides are TGTGCCAGCAGCTTGAGGGACAGGGAGTCCGGGGAGCTGTTTTTT. Translated: CASSLRDRESGELFF.

The rearrangement uses TRBV7-2 and TRBJ2-7; no clear D. Germline V gene lookup returns CDR1 SGHTA and CDR2 FQGNSA. Trimming pared 0 bases from V and 3 bases from J, leaving 15 bases between. The CDR3 covers 16 residues. The DNA for the CDR3 is TGTGCCAGCAGCTTAGCTTATCCGGTCTATGGCTACGAGCAGTACTTC. Its protein is CASSLAYPVYGYEQYF. Together with reference TRBV7-2 and TRBJ2-7, the CDR3 gives the full variable domain: GAGVSQSPSNKVTEKGKDVELRCDPISGHTALYWYRQSLGQGLEFLIYFQGNSAPDKSGLPSDRFSAERTGGSVSTLTIQRTQQEDSAVYLCASSLAYPVYGYEQYFGPGTRLTVT.

This chain links TRBV5-1 with TRBJ2-7, with 11 bases lining up with TRBD1. J lost 3 bases, V lost 4 bases, and 9 bases had no gene match. This CDR3 comprises 16 residues. Germline values: CDR1 SGHRS, CDR2 YFSETQ. The CDR3: CASSARSGTGGYEQYF. CDR3 DNA sequence: TGCGCCAGCAGCGCAAGGTCCGGGACAGGGGGCTACGAGCAGTACTTC.

The CDR3 sequence is CASQLGGPSGNTIYF. The CDR3 region has the DNA TGTGCCAGCCAGTTAGGGGGGCCGAGTGGAAACACCATATATTTT. The chain has TRBV5-6 and TRBJ1-3, with TRBD1 as a possible D gene (6 bases). This CDR3 is built from 15 residues. Looked up from germline, CDR1 is SGHDT and CDR2 is YYEEEE. The V and J ends lost 7 bases and 3 bases respectively, with 17 bases between them.

V is TRBV5-4 and J is TRBJ1-1; D is uncertain. CDR3 length: 15 residues. Trimming stripped 1 base from V and 4 bases from J, with 14 bases between. Per the germline V gene, CDR1 is SGHNT and CDR2 is YYREEE (reference sequence). CDR3 region: CASSLNPTSGTEAFF. In nucleotides, the CDR3 is TGTGCCAGCAGCTTGAACCCGACGAGTGGCACTGAAGCTTTCTTT.

The genes are TRBV9 and TRBJ1-3, with D maybe TRBD1 (6 bases). Germline V gene lookup returns CDR1 SGDLS and CDR2 YYNGEE. The CDR3 extends over 15 amino acids. The germline V and J ends were trimmed by 0 bases and 4 bases, with 11 bases remaining between them. The CDR3 sequence is CASSVAGGLGNTIYF. The CDR3 nucleotides are TGTGCCAGCAGCGTAGCTGGGGGGCTCGGAAACACCATATATTTT.

This sequence joins TRBV23-1 and TRBJ2-7; weak D call: TRBD2 (6 bases). TRBV23-1 is placed among ORFs of uncertain function. The CDR3 covers 15 residues. V was pared by 8 bases and J by 2 bases, with 19 bases between. The CDR3 loop is CASHEPRDSTYEQYF. DNA for the CDR3: TGCGCCAGCCATGAGCCCCGGGACTCCACCTACGAGCAGTACTTC.

V is TRBV7-9 and J is TRBJ1-1, with a weak D call TRBD1 (5 bases). Trimming pared 4 bases from V and 1 base from J, leaving 7 bases between. The length of the CDR3 is 13 residues. The germline V gene has CDR1 SEHNR and CDR2 FQNEAQ (reference sequence). The CDR3 DNA follows: TGTGCCAGCAGCTCCCAGGGGAACACTGAAGCTTTCTTT. Translation: CASSSQGNTEAFF.

The gene calls are TRBV5-6 and TRBJ2-1, with unresolved D. V lost 5 bases, J lost 9 bases, and 15 bases lay in between. There are 13 residues in the CDR3. Germline values: CDR1 SGHDT, CDR2 YYEEEE. CDR3 in DNA: TGTGCCAGCAGACAACCTCCCGCAGCTGAGCAGTTCTTC. Encoded protein: CASRQPPAAEQFF. The entire variable domain, with the rest obtained from reference TRBV5-6 and TRBJ2-1, is as follows: DAGVTQSPTHLIKTRGQQVTLRCSPKSGHDTVSWYQQALGQGPQFIFQYYEEEERQRGNFPDRFSGHQFPNYSSELNVNALLLGDSALYLCASRQPPAAEQFFGPGTRLTVL.

A remark on this clone: The sample contains more than one DNA sequence encoding this CDR3. CDR3 sequence (DNA): TGTGCCAGTAGTATCTCCGGACAGGGTAATGAAAAACTGTTTTTT. Encoded protein: CASSISGQGNEKLFF. The chain couples TRBV19 to TRBJ1-4; 8 bases agree with TRBD1. Germline CDR1 and CDR2: LNHDA and SQIVND (reference sequence). Germline trimming cut 3 bases from V and 4 bases from J; bases unmatched to any gene: 4. This CDR3 comprises 15 residues.

The gene calls are TRBV19 and TRBJ1-4, with 8 bases matching TRBD1. The CDR3 is made up of 14 amino acids. Germline CDR1 LNHDA, CDR2 SQIVND (reference sequence). Losses at the gene ends were 5 bases for V and 8 bases for J; bases not matched to a gene: 7. The CDR3: CASSSQGAREKLFF. Written as DNA, the CDR3 is TGTGCCAGTAGTTCGCAGGGGGCCCGGGAAAAACTGTTTTTT.

This chain uses TRBV30 with TRBJ1-2; a possible D gene is TRBD1 (5 bases). This CDR3 is built from 11 residues. V dropped 2 bases and J dropped 7 bases, with 8 bases sitting between them. The germline gives CDR1 GTSNPN, CDR2 SVGIG (reference sequence). The CDR3: CAWSPGVGYTF. The DNA of the CDR3 is TGTGCCTGGAGTCCGGGGGTTGGCTACACCTTC.

The chain uses TRBV7-2 and TRBJ2-7; 8 positions match TRBD2. Germline assignment: CDR1 SGHTA and CDR2 FQGNSA. The CDR3 contains 13 residues. Trimming cost V 5 bases and J 3 bases; bases outside gene matches: 3. CDR3 nucleotides: TGTGCCAGCAGCGCGAGCGGGGGCTACGAGCAGTACTTC. Translation: CASSASGGYEQYF.

The CDR3 bases are TGTGCCAGCAGTCTCACGAGGGGGGGCTCCTACACTGAAGCTTTCTTT. Translated: CASSLTRGGSYTEAFF. This sequence joins TRBV28 and TRBJ1-1, with D possibly being TRBD1 (6 bases). V gave up 5 bases and J gave up 3 bases, with 19 bases separating them. Per the germline V gene, CDR1 is MDHEN and CDR2 is SYDVKM. CDR3 length equals 16 residues.

This chain's CDR3 is CASSPGPANEQFF. The DNA for the CDR3 is TGTGCCAGCAGCCCGGGACCGGCCAATGAGCAGTTCTTC. This chain links TRBV7-2 with TRBJ2-1; either TRBD1 or TRBD2 may supply D (5 bases each). V lost 5 bases and J lost 6, with 11 bases in between. Germline V gene sequence: CDR1 SGHTA, CDR2 FQGNSA. This CDR3 is 13 amino acids long.

The CDR3 loop is CASYLPLGGANTGELFF. The CDR3 nucleotides read TGTGCCAGCTACTTACCTTTGGGGGGCGCGAACACCGGGGAGCTGTTTTTT. V and J are TRBV2 and TRBJ2-2, with D perhaps assigned TRBD1 or TRBD2 (6 bases each). Germline CDR1 SNHLY, CDR2 FYNNEI. V was trimmed by 8 bases and J by 0 bases, leaving 19 bases between them. The CDR3 sequence is 17 residues long.

The chain carries TRBV6-1 and TRBJ2-7, with 10 bases that match TRBD1. The CDR3 has 13 amino acids. V was pared by 10 bases and J by 3 bases, with 6 bases of the junction left unmatched. Germline V gene sequence: CDR1 MNHNS, CDR2 SASEGT. The CDR3 DNA is TGTGCCACCTGCGGACAGGGGGTCTACGAGCAGTACTTC. Protein sequence: CATCGQGVYEQYF.